In its sample, the clone carrying this T cell receptor beta chain was seen many times. What it recognizes is unknown. The data stem from a study of T cells in Graves' hyperthyroidism and ophthalmopathy. Ophthalmopathy patients had moderate-to-severe active disease, CAS ≥3, NOSPECS ≥4, and disease duration under 3 months. PBMCs were derived from under 13 ml fresh peripheral blood. Study-level points and caveats: Ophthalmopathy cases were set apart from stable hyperthyroidism by a 13 V-J model. Most thyroid clonotypes that were expanded above 0.001 also turned up in blood.

CDR3 size: 12 residues. V gave up 2 bases and J gave up 4 bases, with 5 bases separating them. Amplification targeted TCR beta CDR3 regions from RNA transcripts. Researchers ran a first-round RT-PCR on the TCR CDR3 using the HTBI primer set. TCRdb re-derived calls from the multiplex PCR reads in MiXCR, one entry per CDR3 protein. The sample lists about 520,000 distinct CDR3 sequences; approximately 25% were seen once. The sequence was obtained from a woman in her 30s with Graves' ophthalmopathy. What was sequenced was blood. The rearrangement links TRBV12-3 or TRBV12-4 to TRBJ1-1; D gene unclear. The CDR3 coding sequence is TGTGCCAGCAGTTTATTAGCCACTGAAGCTTTCTTT. Residues: CASSLLATEAFF.